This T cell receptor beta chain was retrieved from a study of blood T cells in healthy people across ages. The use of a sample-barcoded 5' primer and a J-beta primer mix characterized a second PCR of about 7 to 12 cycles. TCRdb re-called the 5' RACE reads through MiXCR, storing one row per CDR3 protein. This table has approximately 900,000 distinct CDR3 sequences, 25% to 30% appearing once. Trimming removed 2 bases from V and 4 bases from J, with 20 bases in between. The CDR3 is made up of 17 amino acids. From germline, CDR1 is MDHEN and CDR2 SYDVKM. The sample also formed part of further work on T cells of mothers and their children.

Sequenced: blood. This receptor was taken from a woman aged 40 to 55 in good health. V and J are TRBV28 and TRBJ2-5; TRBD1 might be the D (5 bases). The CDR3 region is CASSLHRPADRLETQYF. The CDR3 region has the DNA TGTGCCAGCAGTTTACACAGGCCCGCGGATCGTCTAGAGACCCAGTACTTC.